The present T cell receptor beta chain was sequenced within a study of blood T cells in healthy people across ages. Study-wide results and limits: Across the age range, TCR beta diversity per million T cells fell in a roughly linear way.

CDR3 size: 17 residues. The V end was cut by 0 bases, the J end by 2 bases, with 13 bases between. The V gene's germline CDR1 is LGHNA and CDR2 YSLEER. With a J-beta primer mix and a sample-barcoded 5' primer, a second PCR ran about 7 to 11 cycles. Every cDNA molecule carried a tag from a template-switch adaptor bearing 12 random nucleotides. In TCRdb, the 5' RACE reads were re-called with MiXCR into one record per CDR3 protein. Of hundreds of thousands of distinct CDR3 sequences in the sample, 40% to 45% were seen once. Details on this clonotype: The antigen remains undetermined.

This TCR was recovered from a man of 80 years or more in good health. The chain joins TRBV4-3 to TRBJ2-2; tentatively, D is TRBD2 (5 bases). The sample comprised blood. The CDR3 protein is CASSQDIPGINTGELFF. The CDR3 DNA reads TGCGCCAGCAGCCAAGATATCCCGGGAATAAACACCGGGGAGCTGTTTTTT.